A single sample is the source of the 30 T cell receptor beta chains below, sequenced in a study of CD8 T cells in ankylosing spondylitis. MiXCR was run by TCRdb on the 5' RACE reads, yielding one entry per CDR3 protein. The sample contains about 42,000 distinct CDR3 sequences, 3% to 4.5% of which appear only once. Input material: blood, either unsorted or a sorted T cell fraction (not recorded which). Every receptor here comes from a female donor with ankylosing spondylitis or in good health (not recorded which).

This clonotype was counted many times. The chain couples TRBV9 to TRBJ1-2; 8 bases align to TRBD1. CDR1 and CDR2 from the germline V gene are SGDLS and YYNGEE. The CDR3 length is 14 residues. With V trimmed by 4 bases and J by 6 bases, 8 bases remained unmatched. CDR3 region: CASSSPTGVDGYTF. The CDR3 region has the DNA TGTGCCAGCAGCAGCCCGACAGGGGTGGATGGCTACACCTTC.

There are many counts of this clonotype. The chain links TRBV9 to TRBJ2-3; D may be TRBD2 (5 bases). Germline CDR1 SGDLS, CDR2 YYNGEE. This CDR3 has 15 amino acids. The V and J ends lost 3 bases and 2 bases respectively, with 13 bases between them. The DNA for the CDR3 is TGTGCCAGCAGCGCCGGTGGGAGACCCACAGATACGCAGTATTTT. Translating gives CASSAGGRPTDTQYF.

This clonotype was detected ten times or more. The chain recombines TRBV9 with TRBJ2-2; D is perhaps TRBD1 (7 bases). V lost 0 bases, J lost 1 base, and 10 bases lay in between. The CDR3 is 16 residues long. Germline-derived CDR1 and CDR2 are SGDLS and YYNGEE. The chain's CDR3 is CASSVDQGGNTGELFF. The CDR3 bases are TGTGCCAGCAGCGTAGACCAGGGGGGGAACACCGGGGAGCTGTTTTTT.

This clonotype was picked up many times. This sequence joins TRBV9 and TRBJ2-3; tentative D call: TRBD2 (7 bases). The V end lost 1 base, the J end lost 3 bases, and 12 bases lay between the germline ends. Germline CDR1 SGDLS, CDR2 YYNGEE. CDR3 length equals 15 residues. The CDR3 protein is CASSVSGGRTDTQYF. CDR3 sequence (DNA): TGTGCCAGCAGCGTATCCGGGGGGCGGACAGATACGCAGTATTTT.

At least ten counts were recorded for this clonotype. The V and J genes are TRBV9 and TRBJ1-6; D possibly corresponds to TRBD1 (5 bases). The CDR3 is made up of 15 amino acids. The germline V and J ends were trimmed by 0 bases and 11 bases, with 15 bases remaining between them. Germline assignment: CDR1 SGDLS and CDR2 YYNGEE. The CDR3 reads CASSVVSGGGAPLHF. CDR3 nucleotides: TGTGCCAGCAGCGTAGTATCGGGGGGTGGTGCACCCCTCCACTTT.

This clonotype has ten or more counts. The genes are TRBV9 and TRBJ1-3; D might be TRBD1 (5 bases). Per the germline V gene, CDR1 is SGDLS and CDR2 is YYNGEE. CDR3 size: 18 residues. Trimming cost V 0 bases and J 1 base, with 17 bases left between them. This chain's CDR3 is CASSVASDSTVSGNTIYF. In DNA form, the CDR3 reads TGTGCCAGCAGCGTAGCGTCCGACAGTACCGTTTCTGGAAACACCATATATTTT. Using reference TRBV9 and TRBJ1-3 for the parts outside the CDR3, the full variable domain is DSGVTQTPKHLITATGQRVTLRCSPRSGDLSVYWYQQSLDQGLQFLIQYYNGEERAKGNILERFSAQQFPDLHSELNLSSLELGDSALYFCASSVASDSTVSGNTIYFGEGSWLTVV.

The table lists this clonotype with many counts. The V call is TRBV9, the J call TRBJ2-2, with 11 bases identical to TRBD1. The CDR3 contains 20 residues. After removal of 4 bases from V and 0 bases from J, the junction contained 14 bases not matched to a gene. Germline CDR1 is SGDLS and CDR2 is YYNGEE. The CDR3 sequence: CASSLLGTGGILANTGELFF. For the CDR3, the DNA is TGTGCCAGCAGCCTCTTAGGGACAGGGGGAATCCTCGCGAACACCGGGGAGCTGTTTTTT.

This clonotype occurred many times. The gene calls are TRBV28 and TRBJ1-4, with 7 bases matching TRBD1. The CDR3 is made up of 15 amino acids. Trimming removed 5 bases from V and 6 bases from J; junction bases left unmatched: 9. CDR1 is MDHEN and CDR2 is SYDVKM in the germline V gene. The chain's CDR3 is CASSPGGGEDEKLFF. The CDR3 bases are TGTGCCAGCAGTCCAGGGGGGGGGGAGGATGAAAAACTGTTTTTT.

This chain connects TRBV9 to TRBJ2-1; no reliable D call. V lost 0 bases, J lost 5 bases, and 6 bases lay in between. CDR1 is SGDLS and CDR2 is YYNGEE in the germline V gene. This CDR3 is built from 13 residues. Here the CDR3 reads CASSVASNNEQFF. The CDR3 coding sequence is TGTGCCAGCAGCGTAGCCAGTAACAATGAGCAGTTCTTC.

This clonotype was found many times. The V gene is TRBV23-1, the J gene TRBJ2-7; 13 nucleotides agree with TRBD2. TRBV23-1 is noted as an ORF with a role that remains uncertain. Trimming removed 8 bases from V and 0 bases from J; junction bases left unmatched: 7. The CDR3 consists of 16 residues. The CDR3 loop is CASSSGTSGNSYEQYF. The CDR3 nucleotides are TGCGCCAGCTCCTCCGGGACTAGCGGGAACTCCTACGAGCAGTACTTC.

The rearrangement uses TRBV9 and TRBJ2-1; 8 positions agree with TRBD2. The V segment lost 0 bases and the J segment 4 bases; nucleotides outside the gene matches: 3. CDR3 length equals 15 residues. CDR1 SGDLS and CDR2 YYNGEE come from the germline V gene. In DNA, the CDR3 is TGTGCCAGCAGCGTAGTGCCTAGCGGGTACAATGAGCAGTTCTTC. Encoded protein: CASSVVPSGYNEQFF.

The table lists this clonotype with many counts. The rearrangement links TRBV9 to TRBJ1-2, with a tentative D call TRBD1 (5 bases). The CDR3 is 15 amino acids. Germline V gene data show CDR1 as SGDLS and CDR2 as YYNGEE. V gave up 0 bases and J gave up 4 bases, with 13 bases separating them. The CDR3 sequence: CASSVATGGSYGYTF. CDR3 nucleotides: TGTGCCAGCAGCGTAGCTACTGGGGGATCCTATGGCTACACCTTC.

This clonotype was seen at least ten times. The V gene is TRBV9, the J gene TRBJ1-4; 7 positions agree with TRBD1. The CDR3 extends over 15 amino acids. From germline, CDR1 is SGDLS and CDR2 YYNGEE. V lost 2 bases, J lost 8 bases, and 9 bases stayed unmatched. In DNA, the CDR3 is TGTGCCAGCAGCGTGGAAGCAGGGGGTGGCGAAAAACTGTTTTTT. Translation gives CASSVEAGGGEKLFF.

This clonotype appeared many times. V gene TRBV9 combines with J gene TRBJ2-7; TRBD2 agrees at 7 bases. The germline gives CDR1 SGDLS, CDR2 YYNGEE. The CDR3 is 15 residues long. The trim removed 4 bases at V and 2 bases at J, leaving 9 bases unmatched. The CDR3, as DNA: TGTGCCAGCAGCCCCCGCCAGCTAGCGGCCTACGAGCAGTACTTC. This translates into CASSPRQLAAYEQYF.

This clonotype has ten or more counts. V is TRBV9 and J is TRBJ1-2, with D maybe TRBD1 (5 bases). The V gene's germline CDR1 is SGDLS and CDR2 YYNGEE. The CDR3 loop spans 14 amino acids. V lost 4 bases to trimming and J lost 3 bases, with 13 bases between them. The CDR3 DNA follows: TGTGCCAGCAGCTCTGTTGGGGCTCACTATGGCTACACCTTC. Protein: CASSSVGAHYGYTF. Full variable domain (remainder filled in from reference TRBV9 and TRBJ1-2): DSGVTQTPKHLITATGQRVTLRCSPRSGDLSVYWYQQSLDQGLQFLIQYYNGEERAKGNILERFSAQQFPDLHSELNLSSLELGDSALYFCASSSVGAHYGYTFGSGTRLTVV.

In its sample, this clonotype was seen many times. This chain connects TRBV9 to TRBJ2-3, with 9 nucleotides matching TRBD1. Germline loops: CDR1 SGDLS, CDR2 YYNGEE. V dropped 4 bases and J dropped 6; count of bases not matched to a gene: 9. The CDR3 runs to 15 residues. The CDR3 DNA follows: TGTGCCAGCAGCCTGAAGGGACAGGGCCCGGATACGCAGTATTTT. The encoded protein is CASSLKGQGPDTQYF. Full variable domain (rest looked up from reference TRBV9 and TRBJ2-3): DSGVTQTPKHLITATGQRVTLRCSPRSGDLSVYWYQQSLDQGLQFLIQYYNGEERAKGNILERFSAQQFPDLHSELNLSSLELGDSALYFCASSLKGQGPDTQYFGPGTRLTVL.

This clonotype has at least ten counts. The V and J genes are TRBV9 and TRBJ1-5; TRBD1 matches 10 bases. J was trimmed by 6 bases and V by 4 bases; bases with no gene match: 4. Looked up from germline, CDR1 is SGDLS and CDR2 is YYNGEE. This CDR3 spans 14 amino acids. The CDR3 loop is CASSLGQGTQPQHF. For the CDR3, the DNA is TGTGCCAGCAGCTTGGGACAGGGGACTCAGCCCCAGCATTTT. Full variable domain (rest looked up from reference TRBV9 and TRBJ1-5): DSGVTQTPKHLITATGQRVTLRCSPRSGDLSVYWYQQSLDQGLQFLIQYYNGEERAKGNILERFSAQQFPDLHSELNLSSLELGDSALYFCASSLGQGTQPQHFGDGTRLSIL.

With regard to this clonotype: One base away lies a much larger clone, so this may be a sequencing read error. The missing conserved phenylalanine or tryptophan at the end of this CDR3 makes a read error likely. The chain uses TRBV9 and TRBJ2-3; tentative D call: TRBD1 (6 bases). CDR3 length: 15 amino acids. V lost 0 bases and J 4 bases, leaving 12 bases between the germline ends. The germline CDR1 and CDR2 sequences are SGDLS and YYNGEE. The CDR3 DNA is TGTGCCAGCAGCGTAGGATCCAGGGGCTCAGATACGCAGTATCTT. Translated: CASSVGSRGSDTQYL.

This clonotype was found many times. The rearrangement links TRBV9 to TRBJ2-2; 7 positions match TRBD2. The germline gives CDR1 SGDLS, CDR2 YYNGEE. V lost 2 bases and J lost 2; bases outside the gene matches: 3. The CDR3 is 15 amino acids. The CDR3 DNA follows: TGTGCCAGCAGCGTCACTAGCGCCAACACCGGGGAGCTGTTTTTT. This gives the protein CASSVTSANTGELFF.

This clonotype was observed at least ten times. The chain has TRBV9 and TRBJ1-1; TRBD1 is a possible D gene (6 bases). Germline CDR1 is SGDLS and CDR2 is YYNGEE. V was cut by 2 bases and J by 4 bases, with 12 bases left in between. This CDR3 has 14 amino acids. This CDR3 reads CASSVGGAGTEAFF. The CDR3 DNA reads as TGTGCCAGCAGCGTGGGGGGCGCGGGCACTGAAGCTTTCTTT.

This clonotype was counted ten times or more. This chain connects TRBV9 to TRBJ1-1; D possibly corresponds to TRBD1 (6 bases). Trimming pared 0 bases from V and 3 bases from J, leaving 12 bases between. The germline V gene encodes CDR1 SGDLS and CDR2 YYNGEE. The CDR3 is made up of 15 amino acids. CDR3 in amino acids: CASSVAGAKYTEAFF. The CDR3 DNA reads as TGTGCCAGCAGCGTAGCGGGGGCGAAATACACTGAAGCTTTCTTT.

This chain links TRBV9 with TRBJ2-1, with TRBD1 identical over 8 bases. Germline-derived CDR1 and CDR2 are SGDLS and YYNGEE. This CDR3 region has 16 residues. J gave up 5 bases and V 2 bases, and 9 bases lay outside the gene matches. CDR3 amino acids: CASSVFLQGVDNEQFF. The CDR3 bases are TGTGCCAGCAGCGTCTTCTTACAGGGGGTTGACAATGAGCAGTTCTTC.

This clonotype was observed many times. CDR3 region: CASSVGKGGYTF. CDR3 sequence (DNA): TGTGCCAGCAGCGTAGGAAAGGGTGGCTACACCTTC. This chain links TRBV9 with TRBJ1-2; D unclear. The V and J ends lost 0 bases and 7 bases respectively, with 7 bases between them. There are 12 residues in the CDR3. The germline V gene encodes CDR1 SGDLS and CDR2 YYNGEE.

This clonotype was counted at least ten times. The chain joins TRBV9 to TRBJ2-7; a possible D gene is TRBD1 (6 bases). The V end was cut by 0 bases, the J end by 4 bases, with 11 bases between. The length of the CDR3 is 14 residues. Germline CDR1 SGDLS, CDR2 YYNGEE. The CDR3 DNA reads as TGTGCCAGCAGCGTAGGGGGGACACCATACGAGCAGTACTTC. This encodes CASSVGGTPYEQYF.

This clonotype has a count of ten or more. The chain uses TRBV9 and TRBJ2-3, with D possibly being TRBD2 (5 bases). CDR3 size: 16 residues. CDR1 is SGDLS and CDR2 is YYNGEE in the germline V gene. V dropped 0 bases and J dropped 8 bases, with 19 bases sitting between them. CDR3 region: CASSVGDSEWVGTQYF. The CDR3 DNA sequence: TGTGCCAGCAGCGTAGGAGATAGCGAATGGGTCGGTACGCAGTATTTT.

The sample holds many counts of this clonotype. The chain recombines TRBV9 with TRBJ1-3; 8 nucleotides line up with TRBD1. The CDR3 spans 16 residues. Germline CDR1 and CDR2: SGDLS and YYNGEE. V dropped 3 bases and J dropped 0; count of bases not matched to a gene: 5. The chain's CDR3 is CASSATGGFSGNTIYF. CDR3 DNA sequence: TGTGCCAGCAGCGCCACAGGGGGATTCTCTGGAAACACCATATATTTT.

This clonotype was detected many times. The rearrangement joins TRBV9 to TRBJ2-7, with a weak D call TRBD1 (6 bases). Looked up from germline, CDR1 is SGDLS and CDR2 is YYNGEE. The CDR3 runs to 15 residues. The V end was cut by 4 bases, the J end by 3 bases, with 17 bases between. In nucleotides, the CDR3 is TGTGCCAGCAGCCCAACAGGGTCTTTCGGCTACGAGCAGTACTTC. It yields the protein CASSPTGSFGYEQYF. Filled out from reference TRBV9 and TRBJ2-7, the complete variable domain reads DSGVTQTPKHLITATGQRVTLRCSPRSGDLSVYWYQQSLDQGLQFLIQYYNGEERAKGNILERFSAQQFPDLHSELNLSSLELGDSALYFCASSPTGSFGYEQYFGPGTRLTVT.

CDR3 sequence: CASSPRTGNYEQYF. The CDR3 DNA sequence: TGTGCCAGCAGCCCGCGGACAGGGAACTACGAGCAGTACTTC. The chain combines TRBV9 with TRBJ2-7; the match to TRBD1 covers 8 bases. CDR1 is SGDLS, CDR2 YYNGEE, per germline. The CDR3 runs to 14 residues. The V segment lost 4 bases and the J segment 3 bases; nucleotides outside the gene matches: 6.

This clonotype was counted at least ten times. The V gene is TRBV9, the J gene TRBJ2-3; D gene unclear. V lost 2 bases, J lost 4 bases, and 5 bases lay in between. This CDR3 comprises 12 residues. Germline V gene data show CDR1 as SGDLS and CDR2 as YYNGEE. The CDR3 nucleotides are TGTGCCAGCAGCGTCGGAGCAGATACGCAGTATTTT. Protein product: CASSVGADTQYF.

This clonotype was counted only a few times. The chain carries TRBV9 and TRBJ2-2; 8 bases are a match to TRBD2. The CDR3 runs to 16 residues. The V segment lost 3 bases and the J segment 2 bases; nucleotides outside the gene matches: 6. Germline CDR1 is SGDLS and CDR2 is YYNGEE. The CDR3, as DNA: TGTGCCAGCAGCGCCGCTAGCGGGCTCAACACCGGGGAGCTGTTTTTT. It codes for CASSAASGLNTGELFF. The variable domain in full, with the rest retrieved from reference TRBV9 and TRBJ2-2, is DSGVTQTPKHLITATGQRVTLRCSPRSGDLSVYWYQQSLDQGLQFLIQYYNGEERAKGNILERFSAQQFPDLHSELNLSSLELGDSALYFCASSAASGLNTGELFFGEGSRLTVL.